These 8 T cell receptor beta chains were sequenced from one sample in a study of blood T cell repertoires in COVID-19. Clones were sequenced by immunoSEQ multiplex PCR, and TCRdb holds only the in-frame ones, with some missing. The sample lists under 200,000 clones; 87% were seen once. The specimen was peripheral blood. Every receptor here comes from a man between 60 and 75 years old with active or convalescent COVID-19.

This clone was seen once. This chain uses TRBV6-5 with TRBJ2-2; the D gene is possibly TRBD2 (5 bases). V lost 9 bases and J 0 bases, leaving 8 bases between the germline ends. The CDR3 is 13 residues long. Germline lookup yields CDR1 MNHEY and CDR2 SVGAGI. The CDR3 spells CAREDANTGELFF. CDR3 DNA: TGTGCCAGGGAGGATGCGAACACCGGGGAGCTGTTTTTT.

This chain links TRBV27 with TRBJ1-2, with 11 bases fitting TRBD1. CDR3 length equals 14 residues. V lost 5 bases, J lost 4 bases, and 3 bases stayed unmatched. Germline CDR1 reads MNHEY; CDR2 reads SMNVEV (reference sequence). CDR3 in amino acids: CASSQGTGGYGYTF. In DNA form, the CDR3 reads TGTGCCAGCAGTCAGGGGACAGGGGGCTATGGCTACACCTTC.

The chain carries TRBV12-3 or TRBV12-4 and TRBJ2-2, with D unclear. This CDR3 comprises 12 residues. V gave up 5 bases and J gave up 2 bases, with 3 bases separating them. Here the CDR3 DNA reads TGTGCCAGCAGTCCTAACACCGGGGAGCTGTTTTTT. Residues: CASSPNTGELFF.

The gene calls are TRBV7-9 and TRBJ1-5; TRBD1 agrees at 9 bases. This CDR3 has 14 residues. J lost 5 bases, V lost 4 bases, and 3 bases had no gene match. CDR1 is SEHNR and CDR2 is FQNEAQ in the germline V gene (reference sequence). CDR3 DNA: TGTGCCAGCAGCTCGGACAGGGGAGATCAGCCCCAGCATTTT. Translating gives CASSSDRGDQPQHF.

V and J are TRBV19 and TRBJ2-3; a possible D gene is TRBD2 (7 bases). Germline V lookup: CDR1 LNHDA, CDR2 SQIVND (reference sequence). V lost 3 bases to trimming and J lost 4 bases, with 11 bases between them. This CDR3 is built from 14 residues. The CDR3 loop is CASSMGRGSDTQYF. The CDR3 DNA reads TGTGCCAGTAGTATGGGGAGGGGGTCAGATACGCAGTATTTT. Full variable domain (remainder filled in from reference TRBV19 and TRBJ2-3): DGGITQSPKYLFRKEGQNVTLSCEQNLNHDAMYWYRQDPGQGLRLIYYSQIVNDFQKGDIAEGYSVSREKKESFPLTVTSAQKNPTAFYLCASSMGRGSDTQYFGPGTRLTVL.

This rearrangement joins TRBV2 to TRBJ2-3; 12 positions agree with TRBD2. There are 16 residues in the CDR3. V was pared by 5 bases and J by 2 bases, with 5 bases of the junction left unmatched. Germline V gives CDR1 SNHLY, CDR2 FYNNEI. CDR3 in DNA: TGTGCCAGCAGTAGGCGGACTAGCGGGGACACAGATACGCAGTATTTT. Translating gives CASSRRTSGDTDTQYF.

This chain links TRBV7-6 with TRBJ2-5, with D possibly matching TRBD1 (7 bases). The CDR3 covers 16 residues. The V end lost 4 bases, the J end lost 9 bases, and 24 bases lay between the germline ends. Germline values: CDR1 SGHVS, CDR2 FNYEAQ. CDR3 nucleotides: TGTGCCAGCAGCTCGCAAACCTACCAGGGGGGCTTGGCCCAGTACTTC. This encodes CASSSQTYQGGLAQYF.

This rearrangement joins TRBV14 to TRBJ2-3; 12 bases match TRBD2. CDR3 length equals 16 residues. Germline CDR1 reads SGHDN; CDR2 reads FVKESK. J lost 6 bases, V lost 3 bases, and 7 bases had no gene match. CDR3 DNA sequence: TGTGCCAGCAGCCATCCCAGACTAGCGGGGGATGATACGCAGTATTTT. This sequence encodes CASSHPRLAGDDTQYF.